One sample yielded the 17 T cell receptor beta chains listed below, sequenced in a study of beta chain features in type 1 diabetes. Study results and limitations: Among patients with Type 1 diabetes, TCRB CDR3s were moderately but significantly shorter in every one of the four CD4+ subsets.

Every isolated RNA sample was fully reverse transcribed, so sequencing captured expressed TCRB transcripts. Assay used: immunoSEQ multiplex PCR; TCRdb lists only in-frame clones, some missing. The sample lists under 850,000 clones; about an eighth were seen once. The antigens these receptors bind are not known. The material sequenced was naive CD4+ T cells from blood. Receptor source: a man aged 18-30 years with type 1 diabetes.

This chain joins TRBV9 and TRBJ1-2; D unclear. The V gene's germline CDR1 is SGDLS and CDR2 YYNGEE. The V end was cut by 0 bases, the J end by 6 bases, with 6 bases between. The CDR3 runs 12 residues. This chain's CDR3 is CASSVAGDGYTF. The CDR3 DNA is TGTGCCAGCAGCGTAGCGGGAGATGGCTACACCTTC.

J is TRBJ1-1 and V is TRBV11-3; 9 bases are a match to TRBD1. The CDR3 spans 14 residues. Germline CDR1 SGHNT, CDR2 YENEEA. Unmatched junction bases numbered 2, after V lost 5 bases and J lost 1 base. CDR3 sequence (DNA): TGTGCCAGCAGCCAGGGACAGGGGAACACTGAAGCTTTCTTT. This sequence encodes CASSQGQGNTEAFF.

V gene TRBV6-1 combines with J gene TRBJ2-7, with 7 nucleotides matching TRBD1. The V segment lost 5 bases and the J segment 4 bases; nucleotides outside the gene matches: 2. Germline CDR1 is MNHNS and CDR2 is SASEGT. CDR3 length: 12 residues. This CDR3 is CASSHRGYEQYF. CDR3 coding DNA: TGTGCCAGCAGTCACAGGGGATACGAGCAGTACTTC.

The CDR3 spells CASTARVVGELFF. The CDR3 DNA reads TGTGCCAGCACGGCCCGGGTGGTCGGGGAGCTGTTTTTT. The V and J genes are TRBV27 and TRBJ2-2; D uncertain. The CDR3 totals 13 residues. Between the trimmed V and J ends, which lost 7 bases and 7 bases, there was a span of 13 bases. Germline loops: CDR1 MNHEY, CDR2 SMNVEV (reference sequence).

CDR3 protein: CASNRDRATETQYF. The CDR3 DNA is TGTGCCAGCAACCGGGATCGCGCGACAGAGACCCAGTACTTC. The rearrangement uses TRBV6-1 and TRBJ2-5, with D perhaps TRBD2 (5 bases). Germline V gives CDR1 MNHNS, CDR2 SASEGT. V was cut by 7 bases and J by 4 bases, with 16 bases left in between. This CDR3 has 14 amino acids.

This rearrangement joins TRBV4-1 to TRBJ2-1; D not resolved. Germline V gene data show CDR1 as MGHRA and CDR2 as YSYEKL. The V end lost 4 bases, the J end lost 8 bases, and 9 bases lay between the germline ends. This CDR3 has 12 amino acids. CDR3 in DNA: TGCGCCAGCAGCCCAAGTAGGGATGAGCAGTTCTTC. Protein: CASSPSRDEQFF.

The chain joins TRBV5-6 to TRBJ2-1; 8 bases map to TRBD2. CDR1 is SGHDT and CDR2 is YYEEEE in the germline V gene. With 2 bases clipped from V and 4 bases from J, the junction kept 5 bases outside the gene matches. There are 15 residues in the CDR3. CDR3 sequence reads: CASSFLAGYYNEQFF. DNA for the CDR3: TGTGCCAGCAGCTTCTTAGCGGGGTATTACAATGAGCAGTTCTTC.

The rearrangement uses TRBV4-2 and TRBJ1-1; no definite D call. The germline V gene encodes CDR1 LGHNA and CDR2 YNFKEQ. The CDR3 sequence is 14 residues long. V was cut by 4 bases and J by 3 bases, with 12 bases left in between. CDR3 DNA sequence: TGTGCCAGCAGCCCATTCCTAACGGACACTGAAGCTTTCTTT. It translates to CASSPFLTDTEAFF.

This clone came up a few times. The chain employs TRBV30 and TRBJ1-1; D not certain. Germline V gene sequence: CDR1 GTSNPN, CDR2 SVGIG (reference sequence). The V end lost 0 bases, the J end lost 1 base, and 9 bases lay between the germline ends. The CDR3 length is 14 residues. The CDR3 reads CAWSVRRTNTEAFF. CDR3 nucleotides: TGTGCCTGGAGTGTACGTAGAACGAACACTGAAGCTTTCTTT. Looking up the rest from reference TRBV30 and TRBJ1-1 gives the full variable domain: SQTIHQWPATLVQPVGSPLSLECTVEGTSNPNLYWYRQAAGRGLQLLFYSVGIGQISSEVPQNLSASRPQDRQFILSSKKLLLSDSGFYLCAWSVRRTNTEAFFGQGTRLTVV.

The chain combines TRBV2 with TRBJ1-2, with D maybe TRBD1 (5 bases). The V end was cut by 6 bases, the J end by 3 bases, with 14 bases between. There are 14 residues in the CDR3. From germline, CDR1 is SNHLY and CDR2 FYNNEI. The CDR3 protein is CASSPDSEDYGYTF. The CDR3 DNA sequence: TGTGCCAGCAGCCCTGACAGCGAAGACTATGGCTACACCTTC.

This clone was detected a few times. J is TRBJ2-5 and V is TRBV5-1, with 7 nucleotides matching TRBD2. J was trimmed by 3 bases and V by 5 bases; bases with no gene match: 4. CDR3 length: 13 residues. Germline CDR1 and CDR2: SGHRS and YFSETQ. CDR3 protein: CASRRGGEETQYF. CDR3 in DNA: TGCGCCAGCAGAAGGGGAGGGGAAGAGACCCAGTACTTC.

This clone was seen more than once but under ten times. This chain joins TRBV7-9 and TRBJ2-3; D not resolved. The V and J ends lost 1 base and 1 base respectively, with 9 bases between them. CDR1 is SEHNR, CDR2 FQNEAQ, per germline (reference sequence). The CDR3 contains 15 residues. The CDR3 loop is CASSLVGQGTDTQYF. The CDR3 bases are TGTGCCAGCAGCTTAGTAGGCCAGGGCACAGATACGCAGTATTTT.

The table lists this clone with a few counts. The genes are TRBV6-1 and TRBJ2-7, with 12 bases lining up with TRBD1. The CDR3 spans 16 residues. The germline gives CDR1 MNHNS, CDR2 SASEGT. V lost 0 bases to trimming and J lost 4 bases; unmatched junction nucleotides: 4. The CDR3 spells CASSEAGTGGGYEQYF. Here the CDR3 DNA reads TGTGCCAGCAGTGAAGCAGGGACAGGGGGCGGGTACGAGCAGTACTTC.

This clone came up a few times. The identical CDR3 is also encoded by other nucleotide sequences in the sample. The chain is built from TRBV29-1 and TRBJ2-7, with D maybe TRBD1 (6 bases). There are 12 residues in the CDR3. Trimming removed 4 bases at V and 2 bases at J, with 9 bases between. Germline assignment: CDR1 SQVTM and CDR2 ANQGSEA. CDR3 sequence: CSVGDRPYEQYF. In DNA form, the CDR3 reads TGCAGCGTTGGAGACAGGCCCTACGAGCAGTACTTC.

This clone was counted between two and nine times. At one end, the junction sequence differs from germline, possibly due to a read error. The chain combines TRBV29-1 with TRBJ2-2; 8 nucleotides align to TRBD1. The CDR3 is made up of 14 amino acids. CDR1 is SQVTM, CDR2 ANQGSEA, per germline. DNA for the CDR3: TGCAGCGGTGAAGACAGGGGTAAAACCGGGGAGCTGTTTTTT. It yields the protein CSGEDRGKTGELFF.

This clone turned up a few times. The chain combines TRBV4-1 with TRBJ1-6, with 8 bases aligning to TRBD1. V dropped 4 bases and J dropped 7; count of bases not matched to a gene: 3. CDR1 is MGHRA and CDR2 is YSYEKL in the germline V gene. The length of the CDR3 is 14 residues. The CDR3 DNA reads as TGCGCCAGCAGCCCTACAGGGGGGAATTCACCCCTCCACTTT. Translation gives CASSPTGGNSPLHF.

This clone was observed a handful of times. The rearrangement joins TRBV6-1 to TRBJ1-1, with D possibly being TRBD1 (6 bases). The CDR3 is 15 residues long. Trimming took off 3 bases at V and 0 bases at J, with 11 bases between the two ends. CDR1 is MNHNS and CDR2 is SASEGT in the germline V gene. The CDR3 loop is CASSDRGQLNTEAFF. CDR3 DNA sequence: TGTGCCAGCAGTGATCGCGGACAGCTGAACACTGAAGCTTTCTTT.